This is a list of T cell receptor beta chains from one sample in a study of shared clonotypes between healthy human individuals. Here immunoSEQ multiplex PCR was the method, and the copy in TCRdb shows in-frame clones only, minus some. The table has some 980,000 clones, about 80% seen once. The sample was memory CD4+ T cells sorted from blood. These receptors came from a man aged 18 to 29 in good health. Each CDR3 is given with its conserved first and last residue. A D gene is named only where the DNA matches it firmly. The listing skips clone size in some rows; elsewhere it reads once, few, many or a size class.

V gene,D gene,clone size,J gene,CDR3 DNA,CDR3 protein
TRBV20-1,TRBD1,.,TRBJ1-4,TGCGCCCCGGACAGGGTTGAAAAACTGTTTTTT,CAPDRVEKLFF
TRBV9,.,.,TRBJ2-3,TGTGCCAGCAGCGTAGATCATAAACGCACAGATACGCAGTATTTT,CASSVDHKRTDTQYF
TRBV11-2,TRBD1,many,TRBJ2-7,TGTGCCAGCAGGGCCGGGACAGGCTACTCCTACGAGCAGTACTTC,CASRAGTGYSYEQYF
TRBV7-3,.,.,TRBJ1-2,TGTGCCAGCAGCTCGGAGCAAGCATCCGGCTACACCTTC,CASSSEQASGYTF
TRBV27,.,.,TRBJ1-2,TGTGCCAGCATCCAGGGGAGGGAGGAATCTAACTATGGCTACACCTTC,CASIQGREESNYGYTF
TRBV14,.,.,TRBJ2-1,TGTGCCAGCAGCCAAGAACTGGGACTGAAGCAGTTCTTC,CASSQELGLKQFF
TRBV7-2,.,.,TRBJ2-5,TGTGCCAGCAGCGCCTCTTACTCCCCCCGGCTAGAGACCCAGTACTTC,CASSASYSPRLETQYF
TRBV6-5,TRBD1,.,TRBJ1-2,TGTGCCAGCAGTTACAGACAGGGGAATGGCTACACCTTC,CASSYRQGNGYTF
TRBV6-5,.,.,TRBJ1-1,TGTGCCAGCAGTTACTCAGGCGAGACTGAAGCTTTCTTT,CASSYSGETEAFF
TRBV6-5,.,.,TRBJ2-3,TGTGCCAGCAGTTATGGGGGTAGCTCAGATACGCAGTATTTT,CASSYGGSSDTQYF
TRBV7-8,TRBD1,.,TRBJ1-2,TGTGCCAGCAGCCCAGGGACAGGGAGGGGCTACACCTTC,CASSPGTGRGYTF
TRBV11-3,TRBD2,.,TRBJ2-3,TGTGCCAGCAGCACTAGCGGGTTAGATACGCAGTATTTT,CASSTSGLDTQYF
TRBV6-1,.,.,TRBJ2-1,TGTGCCAGCACCCCGGCAGGGAGGAATGAGCAGTTCTTC,CASTPAGRNEQFF
TRBV5-1,.,.,TRBJ1-4,TGCGCCAGCAGCTTGACCGAGACAACTAATGAAAAACTGTTTTTT,CASSLTETTNEKLFF
TRBV9,.,.,TRBJ2-2,TGTGCCAGCAGCGTAACTGGTACACCGAACACCGGGGAGCTGTTTTTT,CASSVTGTPNTGELFF
TRBV10-3,TRBD2,.,TRBJ2-7,TGTGCCACTTTGGGACTAGCGGGCTACGAGCAGTACTTC,CATLGLAGYEQYF
TRBV7-8,.,.,TRBJ1-2,TGTGCCAGCAGCTTAGAAGGGCAGGGGTGGTATGGCTACACCTTC,CASSLEGQGWYGYTF
TRBV18,TRBD1,.,TRBJ1-5,TGTGCCAGCTCACCCGGGACAGCCAATCAGCCCCAGCATTTT,CASSPGTANQPQHF
TRBV5-1,TRBD1,.,TRBJ1-2,TGCGCCAGCAGCTCAGGCCAGGGGGCGAACTATGGCTACACCTTC,CASSSGQGANYGYTF
TRBV18,TRBD1,few,TRBJ1-6,TGTGCCAGCTCCCCGGGACAGGGTTTCTCACCCCTCCACTTT,CASSPGQGFSPLHF
TRBV27,TRBD2,.,TRBJ2-7,TGTGCCAGCAGTTTATCCCGCGGGGGTTCCTACGAGCAGTACTTC,CASSLSRGGSYEQYF
TRBV9,TRBD1,.,TRBJ2-7,TGTGCCAGCAGCAAAGGTGGACAGGGGGCGCTTTACGAGCAGTACTTC,CASSKGGQGALYEQYF
TRBV29-1,.,once,TRBJ2-7,TGCAGCGTTGAGGGGGCTCAAGAGCAGTACTTC,CSVEGAQEQYF
TRBV25-1,.,.,TRBJ2-1,TGTGCCAGCAGTGGGCAGCGGAACAATGAGCAGTTCTTC,CASSGQRNNEQFF
TRBV5-1,.,many,TRBJ2-1,TGCGCCAGCAGCTTGGAACCGTCTGGGGCCTACAATGAGCAGTTCTTC,CASSLEPSGAYNEQFF
TRBV7-6,TRBD2,few,TRBJ2-7,TGTGCCAGCAGCTTAGGACTAGCGGGGGGATCCTACGAGCAGTACTTC,CASSLGLAGGSYEQYF
TRBV6-5,.,few,TRBJ1-5,TGTGCCAGCAGCTCAGGGCTAGCGGGCAATCAGCCCCAGCATTTT,CASSSGLAGNQPQHF
TRBV5-4,TRBD2,.,TRBJ2-3,TGTGCCAGCAGCTTTAGCGGGGGGAGAGGAGATACGCAGTATTTT,CASSFSGGRGDTQYF
TRBV5-6,TRBD1,.,TRBJ1-2,TGTGCCAGCAGCCGAGGGACAGTTCCAGTATATGGCTACACCTTC,CASSRGTVPVYGYTF
TRBV6-1,TRBD2,.,TRBJ2-5,TGTGCCAGCACCAAGCGGGGGGCGAATCAAGAGACCCAGTACTTC,CASTKRGANQETQYF
TRBV5-1,.,.,TRBJ2-1,TGCGCCAGCAGCTTGGACAGTTTATCCTACAATGAGCAGTTCTTC,CASSLDSLSYNEQFF
TRBV7-2,TRBD2,.,TRBJ2-5,TGTGCCAGCAGCTTCGCGACTAGCGTGTACTTC,CASSFATSVYF
TRBV27,.,.,TRBJ1-3,TGTGCCAGCAGTTTATCGCCAGTCGGGGGCTCTGGAAACACCATATATTTT,CASSLSPVGGSGNTIYF
TRBV6-5,.,.,TRBJ2-7,TGTGCCAGCGCCACCAGACAGGACCCCTACGAGCAGTACTTC,CASATRQDPYEQYF
TRBV19,TRBD1,.,TRBJ2-5,TGTGCCAGCGGGACAGTCCAAGAGACCCAGTACTTC,CASGTVQETQYF
TRBV6-1,.,many,TRBJ1-2,TGTGCCAGCAGCATCAGGGATGGCTACACCTTC,CASSIRDGYTF
TRBV7-7,.,.,TRBJ2-3,TGTGCTAGCAGCTTAGCGCCTTCGAGCACAGATACGCAGTATTTT,CASSLAPSSTDTQYF
TRBV7-9,.,.,TRBJ1-4,TGTGCCAGCAGCTTACTTGTGGCAGGGGAACGCGAAAAACTGTTTTTT,CASSLLVAGEREKLFF
TRBV6-6,.,.,TRBJ1-2,TGTGCCAGCAGGTTGGGCAGCACGAATTACTATGGCTACACCTTC,CASRLGSTNYYGYTF
TRBV19,.,.,TRBJ2-2,TGTGCCACCAGGCCCCCTAGGGACACCGGGGAGCTGTTTTTT,CATRPPRDTGELFF
TRBV2,TRBD1,.,TRBJ1-5,TGTGCCAGCAGTTCGGACAGGGGCAATCAGCCCCAGCATTTT,CASSSDRGNQPQHF
TRBV10-3,TRBD2,.,TRBJ2-1,TGTGCCACTGCCGGGCTAGCGGGAGGTACCAATGAGCAGTTCTTC,CATAGLAGGTNEQFF
TRBV5-1,TRBD2,.,TRBJ2-7,TGCGCCAGCAGCTTGGCTAGCGGGGCTTTAACCTACGAGCAGTACTTC,CASSLASGALTYEQYF
TRBV6-5,.,once,TRBJ2-6,TGTGCCAGCAGTTACTCGGGGATCGGGGCCAACGTCCTGACTTTC,CASSYSGIGANVLTF
TRBV5-4,.,.,TRBJ1-1,TGTGCCAGCAGCTTGGGGGGGGCGAACACTGAAGCTTTCTTT,CASSLGGANTEAFF
TRBV5-8,TRBD1,.,TRBJ1-6,TGTGCCAACCCGCTGGCACAGGGGGATAATTCACCCCTCCACTTT,CANPLAQGDNSPLHF
TRBV19,.,.,TRBJ2-3,TGTGCCTCCAATGCCCGCGTAACTAGCACAGATACGCAGTATTTT,CASNARVTSTDTQYF
TRBV18,.,.,TRBJ1-4,TGTGCCAGCTCACCAATGTTGGACGAAAAACTGTTTTTT,CASSPMLDEKLFF
TRBV10-3,.,.,TRBJ2-1,TGTGCCATCAGTGAGTCGGGGGGGCGTCTAAATGAGCAGTTCTTC,CAISESGGRLNEQFF
TRBV5-8,TRBD1,.,TRBJ1-5,TGTGCCAGCAGCTTGGACAGGGGATTTAGCAATCAGCCCCAGCATTTT,CASSLDRGFSNQPQHF
TRBV2,.,.,TRBJ2-3,TGTGCCAGCAGCATCGACGGGGCCATCAACACAGATACGCAGTATTTT,CASSIDGAINTDTQYF